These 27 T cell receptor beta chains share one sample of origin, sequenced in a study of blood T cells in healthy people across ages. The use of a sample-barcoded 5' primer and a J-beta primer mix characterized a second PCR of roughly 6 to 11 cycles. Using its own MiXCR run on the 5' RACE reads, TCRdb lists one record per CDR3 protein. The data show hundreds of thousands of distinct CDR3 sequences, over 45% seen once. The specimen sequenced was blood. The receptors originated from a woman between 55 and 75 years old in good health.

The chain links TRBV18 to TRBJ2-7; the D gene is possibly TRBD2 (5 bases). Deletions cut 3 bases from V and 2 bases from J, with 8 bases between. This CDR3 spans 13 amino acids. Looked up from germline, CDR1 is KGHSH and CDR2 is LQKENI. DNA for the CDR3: TGTGCCAGCTCACCCGGGGTGACCTACGAGCAGTACTTC. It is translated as CASSPGVTYEQYF.

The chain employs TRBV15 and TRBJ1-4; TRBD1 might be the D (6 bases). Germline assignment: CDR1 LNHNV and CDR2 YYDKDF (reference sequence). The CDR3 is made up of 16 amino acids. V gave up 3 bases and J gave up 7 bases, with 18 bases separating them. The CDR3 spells CATSRGATALSEKLFF. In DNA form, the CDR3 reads TGTGCCACCAGCAGGGGGGCGACAGCCCTTAGTGAAAAACTGTTTTTT.

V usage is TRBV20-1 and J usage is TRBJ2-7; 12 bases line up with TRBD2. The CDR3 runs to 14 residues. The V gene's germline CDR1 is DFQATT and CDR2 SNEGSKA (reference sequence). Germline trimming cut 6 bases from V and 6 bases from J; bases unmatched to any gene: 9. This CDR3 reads CSAYPGLAGREQYF. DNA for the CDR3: TGCAGTGCGTACCCGGGACTAGCGGGTCGCGAGCAGTACTTC.

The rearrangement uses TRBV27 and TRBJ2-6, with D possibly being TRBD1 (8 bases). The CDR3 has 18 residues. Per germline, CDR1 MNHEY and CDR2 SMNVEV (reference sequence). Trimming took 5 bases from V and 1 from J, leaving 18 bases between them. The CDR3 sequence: CASSHRTGGASGANVLTF. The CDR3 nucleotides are TGTGCCAGCAGTCACAGAACAGGGGGGGCTTCTGGGGCCAACGTCCTGACTTTC.

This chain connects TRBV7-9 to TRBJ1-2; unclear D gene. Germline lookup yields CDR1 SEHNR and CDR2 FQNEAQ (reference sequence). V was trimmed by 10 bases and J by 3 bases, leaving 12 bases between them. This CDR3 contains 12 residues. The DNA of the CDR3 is TGTGCCACCGGCGGGGAACACTATGGCTACACCTTC. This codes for CATGGEHYGYTF.

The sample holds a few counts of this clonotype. CDR3: CASSFSGTPGVEQFF. The CDR3 DNA reads as TGCGCCAGCAGCTTTAGCGGGACTCCCGGGGTTGAGCAGTTCTTC. The chain uses TRBV5-1 and TRBJ2-1, with 8 bases that match TRBD2. V lost 2 bases and J lost 9; bases outside the gene matches: 10. CDR1 is SGHRS, CDR2 YFSETQ, per germline. There are 15 residues in the CDR3.

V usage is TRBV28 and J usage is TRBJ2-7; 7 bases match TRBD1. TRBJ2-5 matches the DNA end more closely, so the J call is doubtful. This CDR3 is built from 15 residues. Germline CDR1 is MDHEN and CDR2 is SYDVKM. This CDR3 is CASSSMTGLAKTQYF. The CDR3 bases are TGTGCCAGCAGTTCAATGACAGGGCTGGCGAAGACCCAGTACTTC.

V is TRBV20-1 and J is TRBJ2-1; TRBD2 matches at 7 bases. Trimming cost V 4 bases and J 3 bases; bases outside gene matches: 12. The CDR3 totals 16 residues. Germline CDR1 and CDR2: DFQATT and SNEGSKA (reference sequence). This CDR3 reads CSAKKAGLPFYNEQFF. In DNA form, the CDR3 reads TGCAGTGCTAAGAAAGCGGGACTGCCCTTCTACAATGAGCAGTTCTTC.

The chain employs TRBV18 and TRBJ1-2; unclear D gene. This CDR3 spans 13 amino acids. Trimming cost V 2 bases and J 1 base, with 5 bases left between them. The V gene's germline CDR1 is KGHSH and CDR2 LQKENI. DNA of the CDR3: TGTGCCAGCTCACCAGAACTTAACTATGGCTACACCTTC. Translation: CASSPELNYGYTF.

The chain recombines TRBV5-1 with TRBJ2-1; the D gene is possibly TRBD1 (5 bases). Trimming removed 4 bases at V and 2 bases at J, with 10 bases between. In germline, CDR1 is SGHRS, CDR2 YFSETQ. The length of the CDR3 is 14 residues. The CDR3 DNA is TGCGCCAGCAGCCCGGACAACACCTACAATGAGCAGTTCTTC. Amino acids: CASSPDNTYNEQFF.

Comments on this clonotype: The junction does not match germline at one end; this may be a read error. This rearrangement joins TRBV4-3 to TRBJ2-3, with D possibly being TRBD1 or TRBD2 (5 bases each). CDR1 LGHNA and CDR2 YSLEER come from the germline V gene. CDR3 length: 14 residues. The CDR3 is CASSRGEGSETQYF. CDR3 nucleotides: TGCGCCAGCAGCCGCGGCGAGGGGTCAGAGACGCAGTATTTT.

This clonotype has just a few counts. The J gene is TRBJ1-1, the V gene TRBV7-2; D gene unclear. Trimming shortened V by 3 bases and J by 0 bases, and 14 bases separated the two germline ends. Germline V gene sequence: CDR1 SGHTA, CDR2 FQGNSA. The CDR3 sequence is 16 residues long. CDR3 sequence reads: CASSFPSGRLNTEAFF. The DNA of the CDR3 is TGTGCCAGCAGCTTCCCTTCGGGGAGACTGAACACTGAAGCTTTCTTT.

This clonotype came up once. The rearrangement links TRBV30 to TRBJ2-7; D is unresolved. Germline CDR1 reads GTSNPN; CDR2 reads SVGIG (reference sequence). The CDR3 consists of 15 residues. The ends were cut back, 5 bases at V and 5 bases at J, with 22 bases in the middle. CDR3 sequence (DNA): TGTGCCTGGGACCGTATCAACGCGCGCGCGGACGAGCAGTACTTC. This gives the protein CAWDRINARADEQYF.

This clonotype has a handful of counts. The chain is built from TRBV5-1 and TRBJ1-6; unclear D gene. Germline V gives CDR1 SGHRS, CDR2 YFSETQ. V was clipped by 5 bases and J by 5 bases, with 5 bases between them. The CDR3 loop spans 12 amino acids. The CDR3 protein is CASSEDNSPLHF. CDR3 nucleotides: TGCGCCAGCAGTGAGGATAATTCACCCCTCCACTTT.

CDR3 loop: CASSQMGTTYEQYF. CDR3 DNA sequence: TGTGCCAGCTCGCAAATGGGGACCACGTACGAGCAGTACTTC. The chain carries TRBV28 and TRBJ2-7, with D perhaps TRBD1 or TRBD2 (5 bases each). Germline CDR1 is MDHEN and CDR2 is SYDVKM. This CDR3 is built from 14 residues. Trimming took 8 bases from V and 4 from J, leaving 18 bases between them.

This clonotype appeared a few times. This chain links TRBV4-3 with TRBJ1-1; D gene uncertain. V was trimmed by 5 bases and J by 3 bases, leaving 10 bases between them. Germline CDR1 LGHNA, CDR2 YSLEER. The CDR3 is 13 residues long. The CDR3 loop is CASSYRPDTEAFF. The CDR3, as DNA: TGCGCCAGCAGCTACCGCCCGGACACTGAAGCTTTCTTT.

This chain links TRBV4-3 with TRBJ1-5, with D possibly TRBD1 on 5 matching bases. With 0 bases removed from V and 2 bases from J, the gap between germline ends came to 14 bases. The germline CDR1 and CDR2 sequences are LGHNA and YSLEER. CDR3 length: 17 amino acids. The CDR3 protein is CASSQEPGPQGNQPQHF. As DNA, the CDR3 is TGCGCCAGCAGCCAAGAACCAGGGCCTCAGGGCAATCAGCCCCAGCATTTT.

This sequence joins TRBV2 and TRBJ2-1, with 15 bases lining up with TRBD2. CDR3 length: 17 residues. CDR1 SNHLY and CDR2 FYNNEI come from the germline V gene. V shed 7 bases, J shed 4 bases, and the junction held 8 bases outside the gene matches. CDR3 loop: CASTPPGLAGGYNEQFF. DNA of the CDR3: TGTGCCAGCACCCCCCCAGGACTAGCGGGAGGGTACAATGAGCAGTTCTTC.

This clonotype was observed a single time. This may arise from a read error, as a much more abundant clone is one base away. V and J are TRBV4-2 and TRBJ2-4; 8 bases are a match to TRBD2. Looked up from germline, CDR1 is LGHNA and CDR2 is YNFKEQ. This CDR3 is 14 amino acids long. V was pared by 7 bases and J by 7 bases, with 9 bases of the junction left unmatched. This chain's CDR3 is CASNPSGGSNIQYF. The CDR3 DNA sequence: TGTGCCAGCAACCCATCGGGGGGGAGCAACATTCAGTACTTC.

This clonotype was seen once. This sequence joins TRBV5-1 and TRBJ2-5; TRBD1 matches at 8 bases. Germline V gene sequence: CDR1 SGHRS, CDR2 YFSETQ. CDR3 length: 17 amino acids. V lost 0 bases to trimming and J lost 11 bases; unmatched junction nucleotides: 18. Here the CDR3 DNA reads TGCGCCAGCAGCTTGGCCCGTGGACAGGGCGGGTGGAATGAGCAGTACTTC. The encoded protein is CASSLARGQGGWNEQYF.

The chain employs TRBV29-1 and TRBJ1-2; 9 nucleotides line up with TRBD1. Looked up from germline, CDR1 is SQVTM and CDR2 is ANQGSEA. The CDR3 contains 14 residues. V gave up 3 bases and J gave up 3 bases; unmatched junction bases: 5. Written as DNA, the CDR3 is TGCAGCGTTGACGAGACAGGGGGTGACTATGGCTACACCTTC. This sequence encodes CSVDETGGDYGYTF.

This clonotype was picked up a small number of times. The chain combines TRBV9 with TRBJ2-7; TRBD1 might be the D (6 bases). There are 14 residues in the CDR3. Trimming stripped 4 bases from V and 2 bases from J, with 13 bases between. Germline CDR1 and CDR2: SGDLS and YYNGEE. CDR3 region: CASSPRQAPYEQYF. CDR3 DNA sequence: TGTGCCAGCAGCCCCAGACAGGCTCCCTACGAGCAGTACTTC.

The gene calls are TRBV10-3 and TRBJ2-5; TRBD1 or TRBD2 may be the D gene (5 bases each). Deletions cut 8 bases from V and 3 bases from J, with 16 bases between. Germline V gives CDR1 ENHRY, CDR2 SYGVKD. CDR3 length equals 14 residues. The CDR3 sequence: CAISRGGSKETQYF. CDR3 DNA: TGTGCCATCTCACGTGGGGGATCAAAAGAGACCCAGTACTTC.

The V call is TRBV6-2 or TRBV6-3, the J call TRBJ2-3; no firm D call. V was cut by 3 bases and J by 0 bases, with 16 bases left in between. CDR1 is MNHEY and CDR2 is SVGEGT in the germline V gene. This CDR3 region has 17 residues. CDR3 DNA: TGTGCCAGCAGTTATTGGGCGGCTACAACTAGCACAGATACGCAGTATTTT. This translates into CASSYWAATTSTDTQYF.

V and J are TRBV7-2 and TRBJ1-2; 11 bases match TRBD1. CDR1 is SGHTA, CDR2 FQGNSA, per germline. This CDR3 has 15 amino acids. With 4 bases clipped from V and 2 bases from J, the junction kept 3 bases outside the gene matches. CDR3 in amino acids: CASSYRTGGNYGYTF. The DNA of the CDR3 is TGTGCCAGCAGCTATAGGACAGGGGGCAACTATGGCTACACCTTC.

For the CDR3, the DNA is TGTGCCAGCAGCTTAGCCCAGAACACTGAAGCTTTCTTT. Its translation is CASSLAQNTEAFF. The chain uses TRBV7-9 and TRBJ1-1, with unresolved D. This CDR3 has 13 amino acids. Germline loops: CDR1 SEHNR, CDR2 FQNEAQ (reference sequence). V gave up 0 bases and J gave up 1 base, with 3 bases separating them. Variable domain in full (rest from reference TRBV7-9 and TRBJ1-1): DTGVSQNPRHKITKRGQNVTFRCDPISEHNRLYWYRQTLGQGPEFLTYFQNEAQLEKSRLLSDRFSAERPKGSFSTLEIQRTEQGDSAMYLCASSLAQNTEAFFGQGTRLTVV.

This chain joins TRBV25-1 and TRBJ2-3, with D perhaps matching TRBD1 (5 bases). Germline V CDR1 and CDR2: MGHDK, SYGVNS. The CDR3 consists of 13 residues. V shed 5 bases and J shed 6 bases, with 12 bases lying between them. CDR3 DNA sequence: TGTGCCAGCAGTAGTCTAGGGGTGGATACGCAGTATTTT. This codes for CASSSLGVDTQYF.